This T cell receptor (beta chain) was sequenced in a study of blood T cell repertoires in COVID-19. The CDR3 length is 14 residues. V dropped 0 bases and J dropped 6 bases, with 10 bases sitting between them. Germline V gene data show CDR1 as SGHTA and CDR2 as FQGNSA. Only in-frame clones appear in the TCRdb table, and some are missing; sequencing was by immunoSEQ multiplex PCR. Found here are roughly 180,000 clones, about 90% of them singletons; the top ten hold 2% to 2.5%. Sequencing was done on a sample of PBMCs or T cells enriched from blood (not recorded which). The source of this sequence is a woman in her 30s who had recovered from COVID-19. This chain joins TRBV7-2 and TRBJ2-3; D possibly corresponds to TRBD2 (5 bases). The CDR3 loop is CASSLADSGDTQYF. CDR3 DNA sequence: TGTGCCAGCAGCTTAGCGGACTCCGGGGATACGCAGTATTTT.